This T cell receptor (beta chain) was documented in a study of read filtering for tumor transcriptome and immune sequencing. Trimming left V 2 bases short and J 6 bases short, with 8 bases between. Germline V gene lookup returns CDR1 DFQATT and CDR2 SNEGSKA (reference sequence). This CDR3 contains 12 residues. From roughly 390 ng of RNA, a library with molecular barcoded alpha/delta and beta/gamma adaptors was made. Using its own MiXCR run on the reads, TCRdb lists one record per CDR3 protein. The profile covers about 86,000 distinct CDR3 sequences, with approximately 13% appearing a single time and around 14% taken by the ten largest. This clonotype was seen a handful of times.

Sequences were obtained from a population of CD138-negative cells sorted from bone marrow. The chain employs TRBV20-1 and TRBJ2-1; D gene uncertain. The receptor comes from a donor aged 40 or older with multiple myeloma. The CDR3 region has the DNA TGCAGTGCTAGACCTATCATCAATGAGCAGTTCTTC. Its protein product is CSARPIINEQFF.